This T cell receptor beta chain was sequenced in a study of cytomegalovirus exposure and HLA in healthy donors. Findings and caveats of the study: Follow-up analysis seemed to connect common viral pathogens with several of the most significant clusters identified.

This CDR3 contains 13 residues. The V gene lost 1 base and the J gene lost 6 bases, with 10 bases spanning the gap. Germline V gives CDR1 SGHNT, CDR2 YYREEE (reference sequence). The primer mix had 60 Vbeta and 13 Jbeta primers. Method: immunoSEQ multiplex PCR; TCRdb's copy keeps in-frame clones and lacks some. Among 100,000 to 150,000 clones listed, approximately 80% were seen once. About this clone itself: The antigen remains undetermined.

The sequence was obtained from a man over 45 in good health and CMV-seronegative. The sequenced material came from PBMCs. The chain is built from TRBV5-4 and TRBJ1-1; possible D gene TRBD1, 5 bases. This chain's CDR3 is CASSLKGIAEAFF. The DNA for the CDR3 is TGTGCCAGCAGCTTGAAGGGGATCGCTGAAGCTTTCTTT.